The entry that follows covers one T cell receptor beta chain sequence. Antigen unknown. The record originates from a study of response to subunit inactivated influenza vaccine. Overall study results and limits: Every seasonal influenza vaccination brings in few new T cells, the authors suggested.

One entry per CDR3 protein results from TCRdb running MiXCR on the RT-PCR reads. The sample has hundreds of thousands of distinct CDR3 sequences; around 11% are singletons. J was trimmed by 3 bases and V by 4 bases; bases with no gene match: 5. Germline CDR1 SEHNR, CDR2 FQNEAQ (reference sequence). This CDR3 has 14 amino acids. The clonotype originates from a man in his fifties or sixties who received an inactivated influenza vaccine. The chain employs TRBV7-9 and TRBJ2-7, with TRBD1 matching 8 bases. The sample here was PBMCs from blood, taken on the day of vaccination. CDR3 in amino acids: CASSSGQGHYEQYF. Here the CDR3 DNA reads TGTGCCAGCAGCTCAGGACAGGGCCACTACGAGCAGTACTTC. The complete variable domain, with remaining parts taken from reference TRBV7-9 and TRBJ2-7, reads DTGVSQNPRHKITKRGQNVTFRCDPISEHNRLYWYRQTLGQGPEFLTYFQNEAQLEKSRLLSDRFSAERPKGSFSTLEIQRTEQGDSAMYLCASSSGQGHYEQYFGPGTRLTVT.